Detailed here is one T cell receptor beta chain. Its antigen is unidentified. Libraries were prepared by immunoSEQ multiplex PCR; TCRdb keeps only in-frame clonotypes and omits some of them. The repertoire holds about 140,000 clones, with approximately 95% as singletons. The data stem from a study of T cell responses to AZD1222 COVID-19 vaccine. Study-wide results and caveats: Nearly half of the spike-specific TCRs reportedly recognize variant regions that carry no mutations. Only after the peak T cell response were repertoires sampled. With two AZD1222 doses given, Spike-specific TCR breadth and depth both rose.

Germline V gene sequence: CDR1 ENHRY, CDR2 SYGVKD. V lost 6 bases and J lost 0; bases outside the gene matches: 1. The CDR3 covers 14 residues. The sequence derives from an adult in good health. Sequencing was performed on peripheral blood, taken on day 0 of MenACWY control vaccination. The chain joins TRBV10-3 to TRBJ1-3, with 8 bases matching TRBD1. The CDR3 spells CAIRGQGSGNTIYF. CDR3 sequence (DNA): TGTGCCATCAGAGGACAGGGCTCTGGAAACACCATATATTTT.